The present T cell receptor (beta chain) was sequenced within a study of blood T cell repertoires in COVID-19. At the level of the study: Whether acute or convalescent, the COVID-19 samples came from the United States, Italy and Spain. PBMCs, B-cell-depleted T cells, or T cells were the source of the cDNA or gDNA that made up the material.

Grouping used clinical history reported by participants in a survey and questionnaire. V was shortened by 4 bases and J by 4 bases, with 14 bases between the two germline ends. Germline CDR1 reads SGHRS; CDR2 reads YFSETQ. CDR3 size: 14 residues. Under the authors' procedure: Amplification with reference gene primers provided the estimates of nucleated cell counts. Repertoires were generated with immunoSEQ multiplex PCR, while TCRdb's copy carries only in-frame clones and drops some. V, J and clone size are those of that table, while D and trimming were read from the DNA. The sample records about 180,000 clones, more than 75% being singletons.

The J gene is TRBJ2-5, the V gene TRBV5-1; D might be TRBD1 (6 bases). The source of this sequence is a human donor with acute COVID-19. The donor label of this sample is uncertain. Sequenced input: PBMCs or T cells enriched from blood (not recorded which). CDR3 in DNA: TGCGCCAGCAGCCAGGGACACGGCGGAGAGACCCAGTACTTC. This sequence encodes CASSQGHGGETQYF.